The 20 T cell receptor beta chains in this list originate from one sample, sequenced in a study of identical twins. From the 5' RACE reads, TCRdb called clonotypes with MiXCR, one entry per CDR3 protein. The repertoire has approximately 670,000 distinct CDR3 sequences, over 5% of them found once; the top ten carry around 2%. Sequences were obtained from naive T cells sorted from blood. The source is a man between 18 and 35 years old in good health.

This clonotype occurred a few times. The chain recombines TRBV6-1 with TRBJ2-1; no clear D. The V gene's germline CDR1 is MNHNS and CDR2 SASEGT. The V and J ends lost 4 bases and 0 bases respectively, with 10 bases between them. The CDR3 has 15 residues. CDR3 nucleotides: TGTGCCAGCAGTGGGCCGAGGATCTCCTACAATGAGCAGTTCTTC. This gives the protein CASSGPRISYNEQFF.

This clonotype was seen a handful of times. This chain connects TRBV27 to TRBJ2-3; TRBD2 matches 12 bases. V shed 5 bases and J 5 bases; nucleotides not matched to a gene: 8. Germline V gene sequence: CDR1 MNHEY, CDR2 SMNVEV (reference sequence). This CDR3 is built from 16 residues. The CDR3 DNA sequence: TGTGCCAGCAGTACCGAGAAGGGACTAGCGGGAGATACGCAGTATTTT. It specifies CASSTEKGLAGDTQYF.

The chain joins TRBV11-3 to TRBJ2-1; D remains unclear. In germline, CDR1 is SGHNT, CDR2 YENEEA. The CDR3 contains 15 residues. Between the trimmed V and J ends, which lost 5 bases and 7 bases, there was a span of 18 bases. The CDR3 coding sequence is TGTGCCAGCAGCCCCAGACCCCCCGCGGAGAATGAGCAGTTCTTC. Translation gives CASSPRPPAENEQFF.

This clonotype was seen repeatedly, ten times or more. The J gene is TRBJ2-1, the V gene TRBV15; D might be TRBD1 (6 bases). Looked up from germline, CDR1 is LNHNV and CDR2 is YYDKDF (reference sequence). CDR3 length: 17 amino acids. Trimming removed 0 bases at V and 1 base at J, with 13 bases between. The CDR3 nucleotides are TGTGCCACCAGCAGAGAAACGGCAGGGGAATCCTACAATGAGCAGTTCTTC. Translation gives CATSRETAGESYNEQFF.

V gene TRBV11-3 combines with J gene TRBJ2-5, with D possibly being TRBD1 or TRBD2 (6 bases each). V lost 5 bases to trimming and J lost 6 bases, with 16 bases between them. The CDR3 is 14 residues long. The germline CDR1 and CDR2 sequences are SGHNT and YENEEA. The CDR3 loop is CASSPMRGDKTQYF. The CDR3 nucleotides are TGTGCCAGCAGCCCGATGAGGGGGGACAAGACCCAGTACTTC. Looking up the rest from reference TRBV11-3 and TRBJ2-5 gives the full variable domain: EAGVVQSPRYKIIEKKQPVAFWCNPISGHNTLYWYLQNLGQGPELLIRYENEEAVDDSQLPKDRFSAERLKGVDSTLKIQPAELGDSAVYLCASSPMRGDKTQYFGPGTRLLVL.

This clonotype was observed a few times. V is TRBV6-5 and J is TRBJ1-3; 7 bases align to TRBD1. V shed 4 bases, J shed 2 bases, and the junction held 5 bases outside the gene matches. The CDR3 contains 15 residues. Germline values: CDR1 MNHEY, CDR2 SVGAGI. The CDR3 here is CASSSSTGAGNTIYF. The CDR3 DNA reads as TGTGCCAGCAGTTCATCAACAGGGGCTGGAAACACCATATATTTT.

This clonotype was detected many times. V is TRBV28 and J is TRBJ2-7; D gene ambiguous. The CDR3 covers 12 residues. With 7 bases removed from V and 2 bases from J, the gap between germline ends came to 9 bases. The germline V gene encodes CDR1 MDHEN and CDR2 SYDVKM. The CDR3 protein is CASTPSAYEQYF. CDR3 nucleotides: TGTGCCAGCACACCAAGTGCCTACGAGCAGTACTTC.

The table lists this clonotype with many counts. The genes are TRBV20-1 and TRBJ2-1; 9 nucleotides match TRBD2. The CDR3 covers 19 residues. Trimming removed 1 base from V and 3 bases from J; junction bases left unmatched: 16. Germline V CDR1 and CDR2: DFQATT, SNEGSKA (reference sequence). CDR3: CSARVTPGLAPFFYNEQFF. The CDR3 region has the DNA TGCAGTGCTAGAGTGACTCCGGGACTAGCCCCTTTTTTCTACAATGAGCAGTTCTTC.

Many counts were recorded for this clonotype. DNA for the CDR3: TGCGCCAGCAGCCAAGAGGCGGCTAGCGGATACAATGAGCAGTTCTTC. This translates into CASSQEAASGYNEQFF. The V gene is TRBV4-3, the J gene TRBJ2-1; 7 positions match TRBD2. CDR1 and CDR2 from the germline V gene are LGHNA and YSLEER. The V and J ends lost 0 bases and 4 bases, in that order; junction bases with no gene match: 6. The CDR3 runs 16 residues.

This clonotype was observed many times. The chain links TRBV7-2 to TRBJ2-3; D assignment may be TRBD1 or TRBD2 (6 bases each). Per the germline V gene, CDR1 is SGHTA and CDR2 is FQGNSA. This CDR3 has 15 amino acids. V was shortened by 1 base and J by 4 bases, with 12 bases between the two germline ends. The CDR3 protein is CASSLEAGGADTQYF. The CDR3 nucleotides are TGTGCCAGCAGCTTAGAAGCCGGGGGCGCAGATACGCAGTATTTT.

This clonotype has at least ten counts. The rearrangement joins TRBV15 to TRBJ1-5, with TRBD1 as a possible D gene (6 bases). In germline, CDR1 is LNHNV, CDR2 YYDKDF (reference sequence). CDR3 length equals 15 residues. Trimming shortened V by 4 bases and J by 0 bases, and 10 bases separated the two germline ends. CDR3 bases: TGTGCCACCAGCACGACAGGCTATAGCAATCAGCCCCAGCATTTT. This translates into CATSTTGYSNQPQHF.

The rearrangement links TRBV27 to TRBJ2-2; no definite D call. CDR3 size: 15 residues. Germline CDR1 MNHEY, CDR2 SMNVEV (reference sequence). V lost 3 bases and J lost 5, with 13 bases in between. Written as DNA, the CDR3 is TGTGCCAGCAGTTTGGACGGGCCAAGGACCGGGGAGCTGTTTTTT. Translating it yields CASSLDGPRTGELFF.

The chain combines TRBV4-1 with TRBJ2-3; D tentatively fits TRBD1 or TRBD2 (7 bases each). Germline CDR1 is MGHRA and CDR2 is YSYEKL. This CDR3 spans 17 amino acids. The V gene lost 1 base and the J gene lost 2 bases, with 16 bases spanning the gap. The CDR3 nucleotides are TGCGCCAGCAGCCAAGGCCCCGACAGGGACTACACAGATACGCAGTATTTT. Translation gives CASSQGPDRDYTDTQYF.

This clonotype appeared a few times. CDR3 nucleotide sequence: TGTGCCAGCAACCAGGGGGCCAGGAACAATGAGCAGTTCTTC. Residues: CASNQGARNNEQFF. The rearrangement uses TRBV12-3 or TRBV12-4 and TRBJ2-1, with 8 bases fitting TRBD1. V dropped 7 bases and J dropped 5; count of bases not matched to a gene: 7. The CDR3 consists of 14 residues.

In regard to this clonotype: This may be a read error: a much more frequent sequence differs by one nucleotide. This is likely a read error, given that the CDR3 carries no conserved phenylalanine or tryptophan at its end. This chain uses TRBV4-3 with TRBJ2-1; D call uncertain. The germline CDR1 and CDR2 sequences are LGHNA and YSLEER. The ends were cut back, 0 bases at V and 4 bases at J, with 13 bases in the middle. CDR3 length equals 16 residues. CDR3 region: CASSQERNLNYNEQFS. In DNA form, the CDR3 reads TGCGCCAGCAGCCAAGAGCGGAATCTAAATTACAATGAGCAGTTCTCC.

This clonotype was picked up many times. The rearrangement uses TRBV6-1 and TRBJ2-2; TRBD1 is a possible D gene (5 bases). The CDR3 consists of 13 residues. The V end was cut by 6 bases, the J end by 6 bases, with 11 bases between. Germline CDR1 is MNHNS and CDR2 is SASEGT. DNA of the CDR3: TGTGCCAGCAGGGGGCATTTCGCCGGGGAGCTGTTTTTT. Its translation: CASRGHFAGELFF.

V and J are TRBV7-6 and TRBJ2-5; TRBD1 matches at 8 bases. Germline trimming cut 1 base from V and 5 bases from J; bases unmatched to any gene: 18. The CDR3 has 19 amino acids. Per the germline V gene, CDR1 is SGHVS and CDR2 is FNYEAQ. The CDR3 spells CASSLEGRGQGFLRETQYF. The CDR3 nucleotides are TGTGCCAGCAGCTTAGAAGGCAGGGGGCAAGGGTTCCTGAGGGAGACCCAGTACTTC.

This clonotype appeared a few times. The CDR3: CASSRVESTDTQYF. The CDR3 nucleotides are TGTGCCAGCAGCCGTGTTGAGAGCACAGATACGCAGTATTTT. The chain couples TRBV3-1 to TRBJ2-3; D unclear. From germline, CDR1 is LGHDT and CDR2 YNNKEL (reference sequence). The CDR3 contains 14 residues. The V gene lost 4 bases and the J gene lost 0 bases, with 8 bases spanning the gap.

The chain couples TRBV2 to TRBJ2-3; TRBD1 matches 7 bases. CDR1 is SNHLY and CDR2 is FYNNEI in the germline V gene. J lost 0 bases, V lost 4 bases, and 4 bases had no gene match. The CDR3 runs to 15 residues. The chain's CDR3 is CASSGQGYSTDTQYF. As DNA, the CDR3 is TGTGCCAGCAGTGGACAGGGTTACAGCACAGATACGCAGTATTTT.

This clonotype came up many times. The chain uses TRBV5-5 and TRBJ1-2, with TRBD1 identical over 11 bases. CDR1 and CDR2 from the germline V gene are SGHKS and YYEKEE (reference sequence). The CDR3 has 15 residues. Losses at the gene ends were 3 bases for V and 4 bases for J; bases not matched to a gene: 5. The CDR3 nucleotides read TGTGCCAGCAGCTACAACGGACAGGGGGCCTATGGCTACACCTTC. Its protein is CASSYNGQGAYGYTF. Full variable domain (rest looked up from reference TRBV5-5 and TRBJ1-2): DAGVTQSPTHLIKTRGQQVTLRCSPISGHKSVSWYQQVLGQGPQFIFQYYEKEERGRGNFPDRFSARQFPNYSSELNVNALLLGDSALYLCASSYNGQGAYGYTFGSGTRLTVV.